This entry lists 15 T cell receptor beta chains sequenced from one sample in a study of graft-versus-host responses after intestinal transplantation. These receptors have no identified antigens. Profiled with immunoSEQ multiplex PCR; TCRdb holds only in-frame clones, not every one. This table holds over 85,000 clones, 93% found once. Sample: unstimulated CD8+ T cells sorted from spleen or lymph node cells, taken before intestinal transplant. The receptors originated from a human donor who received an intestinal transplant.

V and J are TRBV27 and TRBJ2-1; no clear D. Germline assignment: CDR1 MNHEY and CDR2 SMNVEV (reference sequence). This CDR3 is 13 amino acids long. V was trimmed by 2 bases and J by 6 bases, leaving 8 bases between them. This CDR3 is CASSLGILNEQFF. In DNA form, the CDR3 reads TGTGCCAGCAGTTTAGGGATCCTCAATGAGCAGTTCTTC.

The CDR3 sequence: CASSGSGTGRNGYTF. CDR3 in DNA: TGTGCCAGCAGCGGATCCGGGACAGGGCGTAATGGCTACACCTTC. The V gene is TRBV9, the J gene TRBJ1-2; 9 nucleotides align to TRBD1. This CDR3 comprises 15 residues. Losses at the gene ends were 3 bases for V and 6 bases for J; bases not matched to a gene: 9. The V gene's germline CDR1 is SGDLS and CDR2 YYNGEE.

The chain is built from TRBV9 and TRBJ2-1, with 8 nucleotides matching TRBD2. This CDR3 is built from 17 residues. Looked up from germline, CDR1 is SGDLS and CDR2 is YYNGEE. Unmatched junction bases numbered 14, after V lost 3 bases and J lost 6 bases. Here the CDR3 DNA reads TGTGCCAGCAGCGCAAACCCGAGCGGGAGACTCCCCAATGAGCAGTTCTTC. Translated, it gives CASSANPSGRLPNEQFF.

The chain joins TRBV19 to TRBJ2-1, with 7 bases aligning to TRBD1. Germline loops: CDR1 LNHDA, CDR2 SQIVND (reference sequence). The CDR3 sequence is 14 residues long. J was trimmed by 0 bases and V by 7 bases; bases with no gene match: 3. CDR3 in DNA: TGTGCCAGTAATCCAGGGGGCTCCTACAATGAGCAGTTCTTC. Amino acids: CASNPGGSYNEQFF.

The V call is TRBV28, the J call TRBJ2-7; 8 bases fit TRBD2. CDR1 is MDHEN, CDR2 SYDVKM, per germline. The V gene end was trimmed by 10 bases and the J gene end by 1 base; junction bases not matched to a gene: 9. This CDR3 region has 14 residues. The CDR3, as DNA: TGTGCCACCGAAACTCGGGAGGGTTCCTACGAGCAGTACTTC. As protein: CATETREGSYEQYF.

The J gene is TRBJ2-7, the V gene TRBV18, with D perhaps matching TRBD1 (6 bases). Trimming left V 6 bases short and J 3 bases short, with 15 bases between. This CDR3 comprises 14 residues. The germline CDR1 and CDR2 sequences are KGHSH and LQKENI. This CDR3 reads CASSTTDRLYEQYF. In nucleotides, the CDR3 is TGTGCCAGCTCGACAACAGACAGGCTCTACGAGCAGTACTTC. The whole variable domain, remainder taken from reference TRBV18 and TRBJ2-7, is NAGVMQNPRHLVRRRGQEARLRCSPMKGHSHVYWYRQLPEEGLKFMVYLQKENIIDESGMPKERFSAEFPKEGPSILRIQQVVRGDSAAYFCASSTTDRLYEQYFGPGTRLTVT.

The J gene is TRBJ1-2, the V gene TRBV29-1, with D possibly matching TRBD1 (6 bases). The CDR3 contains 12 residues. Per the germline V gene, CDR1 is SQVTM and CDR2 is ANQGSEA. V was trimmed by 4 bases and J by 8 bases, leaving 14 bases between them. In DNA, the CDR3 is TGCAGCGTTGTGGAGGGGGGAAAAGGCTACACCTTC. Translation: CSVVEGGKGYTF.

This clone was detected only once. The chain combines TRBV10-2 with TRBJ2-1; D unresolved. Germline values: CDR1 WSHSY, CDR2 SAAADI. There are 12 residues in the CDR3. Trimming took off 5 bases at V and 5 bases at J, with 7 bases between the two ends. In DNA, the CDR3 is TGCGCCAGCAGTTTAATCGACAATGAGCAGTTCTTC. Its translation is CASSLIDNEQFF.

The chain uses TRBV6-6 and TRBJ2-7; TRBD1 agrees at 8 bases. V gave up 5 bases and J gave up 5 bases; unmatched junction bases: 2. The CDR3 is 12 residues long. The germline CDR1 and CDR2 sequences are MNHNY and SVGAGI (reference sequence). The CDR3 here is CASSRTGNEQYF. Written as DNA, the CDR3 is TGTGCCAGCAGTCGGACAGGGAACGAGCAGTACTTC.

The chain uses TRBV29-1 and TRBJ2-3, with 7 nucleotides matching TRBD1. The germline V gene has CDR1 SQVTM and CDR2 ANQGSEA. This CDR3 region has 12 residues. V shed 6 bases, J shed 5 bases, and the junction held 5 bases outside the gene matches. CDR3 coding DNA: TGCAGCGTCAAACACAGGGGAGATACGCAGTATTTT. Protein sequence: CSVKHRGDTQYF.

Note on this clone: The identical CDR3 is also encoded by other nucleotide sequences in the sample. This rearrangement joins TRBV5-6 to TRBJ2-7; no firm D call. The CDR3 runs to 11 residues. V was cut by 3 bases and J by 4 bases, with 5 bases left in between. CDR1 is SGHDT, CDR2 YYEEEE, per germline. CDR3 coding DNA: TGTGCCAGCAGCTCCGGATACGAGCAGTACTTC. This gives the protein CASSSGYEQYF.

The rearrangement joins TRBV5-1 to TRBJ2-5; possible D gene TRBD2, 6 bases. The germline V gene encodes CDR1 SGHRS and CDR2 YFSETQ. Trimming removed 0 bases from V and 5 bases from J, with 20 bases in between. This CDR3 region has 17 residues. Here the CDR3 reads CASSLAVGGLPGETQYF. CDR3 in DNA: TGCGCCAGCAGCTTGGCGGTTGGGGGACTGCCCGGGGAGACCCAGTACTTC.

The chain has TRBV5-1 and TRBJ2-7; D uncertain. Germline CDR1 is SGHRS and CDR2 is YFSETQ. Trimming stripped 0 bases from V and 2 bases from J, with 9 bases between. The CDR3 totals 14 residues. The chain's CDR3 is CASSLEWRPYEQYF. DNA of the CDR3: TGCGCCAGCAGCTTGGAGTGGCGGCCCTACGAGCAGTACTTC. Together with reference TRBV5-1 and TRBJ2-7, the CDR3 gives the full variable domain: KAGVTQTPRYLIKTRGQQVTLSCSPISGHRSVSWYQQTPGQGLQFLFEYFSETQRNKGNFPGRFSGRQFSNSRSEMNVSTLELGDSALYLCASSLEWRPYEQYFGPGTRLTVT.

The gene calls are TRBV6-5 and TRBJ2-2; 8 bases align to TRBD1. The CDR3 has 14 amino acids. V trimming: 10 bases; J trimming: 1 base; junction bases outside the gene matches: 5. Germline assignment: CDR1 MNHEY and CDR2 SVGAGI. The CDR3 loop reads CATLTGGNTGELFF. The CDR3 nucleotides are TGTGCCACCCTTACAGGGGGGAACACCGGGGAGCTGTTTTTT.

This chain joins TRBV27 and TRBJ1-2; D gene unclear. V was trimmed by 6 bases and J by 2 bases, leaving 16 bases between them. The CDR3 consists of 15 residues. Germline V gives CDR1 MNHEY, CDR2 SMNVEV (reference sequence). The CDR3: CASRTAGSRNYGYTF. The CDR3 bases are TGTGCCAGCAGGACCGCGGGGTCTCGAAACTATGGCTACACCTTC.